These T cell receptor beta chains were read from a single sample in a study of regulatory T cells in long-lasting Graves disease. TCRdb analysed the multiplex PCR reads with MiXCR anew, one entry per CDR3 protein. This table holds about 320,000 distinct CDR3 sequences, over 15% found once. The sequences come from peripheral blood mononuclear cells (PBMCs), collected at new diagnosis, from a patient treated with antithyroid drugs. All receptors derive from a female donor with Graves disease. Each CDR3 is given with its conserved first and last residue. D genes are given only for firm matches. Where a row states a size, it is once, few, many or the class of an expanded clone; other rows omit it.

clone_size	d_call	v_call	j_call	cdr3_nt	cdr3_aa
many	TRBD1	TRBV30	TRBJ2-3	TGTGCCTGGAGTGGGGACAGGCGCACAGATACGCAGTATTTT	CAWSGDRRTDTQYF
many	NA	TRBV6-1	TRBJ1-5	TGTGCCAGCAGTGAATTGGCGGATGGCGGACCCCAGCATTTT	CASSELADGGPQHF
many	NA	TRBV6-2/TRBV6-3	TRBJ1-5	TGTGCCAGCAGTTACCCGGGCCCTCGGGGCAATCAGCCCCAGCATTTT	CASSYPGPRGNQPQHF
many	NA	TRBV6-5	TRBJ2-7	TGTGCCAGCAGTTACCTAGGACAGACCTACGAGCAGTACTTC	CASSYLGQTYEQYF
many	NA	TRBV20-1	TRBJ1-5	TGCAGTGCCGGGAGGGGCGAAAATCAGCCCCAGCATTTT	CSAGRGENQPQHF
few	TRBD1	TRBV7-3	TRBJ2-7	TGTGCCAGCAGTTTGGACAGGGGACACGAGCAGTACTTC	CASSLDRGHEQYF
NA	TRBD2	TRBV2	TRBJ2-7	TGTGCCACTGCTAGCGGGAATCCCGAGGAGCAGTACTTC	CATASGNPEEQYF
many	NA	TRBV15	TRBJ1-5	TGTGCCACCAGCAGAGATTTCCAGGGTGGACGGTCCAATCAGCCCCAGCATTTT	CATSRDFQGGRSNQPQHF
many	TRBD2	TRBV11-3	TRBJ2-5	TGTGCCAGCAGCTTCAGTCGGGAAGTAGCGGGGGAGGGAGCGGTCCAAGAGACCCAGTACTTC	CASSFSREVAGEGAVQETQYF
NA	NA	TRBV9	TRBJ2-7	TGTGCCAGCAGCGTAGGTGGGACGGACTCCTACGAGCAGTACTTC	CASSVGGTDSYEQYF
many	TRBD1	TRBV2	TRBJ2-1	TGTGCCAGCAGTGAGGGACAGGGGCATCAGTTCTTC	CASSEGQGHQFF
once	NA	TRBV5-1	TRBJ2-3	TGCGCCAGCAGCTTGATGGTGGATGCAGATACGCAGTATTTT	CASSLMVDADTQYF
few	TRBD2	TRBV4-1	TRBJ2-7	TGCGCCAGCAGCCAAGTCGCGGGAGCCTCCTACGAGCAGTACTTC	CASSQVAGASYEQYF
few	NA	TRBV11-2	TRBJ2-1	TGTGCCAGCAGCACGGGACGGGGGGCGGGTGAGCAGTTCTTC	CASSTGRGAGEQFF
many	NA	TRBV6-2/TRBV6-3	TRBJ2-1	TGTGCCAGCTGGGCAAGGAGCCCCTCCTACAATGAGCAGTTCTTC	CASWARSPSYNEQFF
few	NA	TRBV13	TRBJ2-1	TGTGCCAGCAGCTTAGAGCTAGCCAAGAATGAGCAGTTCTTC	CASSLELAKNEQFF
many	TRBD2	TRBV11-1	TRBJ2-2	TGTGCCAGCAGCTTTCTGAGCGGGAGTAAGGGGCGCACCGGGGAGCTGTTTTTT	CASSFLSGSKGRTGELFF
many	TRBD2	TRBV3-1	TRBJ2-1	TGTGCCAGCAGCGGACGGACTAGCGGGAGAGATGAGCAGTTCTTC	CASSGRTSGRDEQFF
many	TRBD2	TRBV6-1	TRBJ2-7	TGTGCCAGCAGTCGGACTAGCGGGGTAGGCGAGCAGTACTTC	CASSRTSGVGEQYF
NA	TRBD2	TRBV12-3/TRBV12-4	TRBJ2-3	TGTGCCAGCAGTTCCCGGACTAGCGGGGGCACAGATAGGCAGTATTTT	CASSSRTSGGTDRQYF
many	NA	TRBV30	TRBJ2-2	TGTGCCTGGAGTGTAGGGGTGGGCACCGGGGAGCTGTTTTTT	CAWSVGVGTGELFF
few	TRBD2	TRBV19	TRBJ2-7	TGTGCCAGTAGGAGAGTAGCGGGAGGCTACGAGCAGTACTTC	CASRRVAGGYEQYF
NA	TRBD1	TRBV6-7	TRBJ1-5	TGTGCCAGCAAATCAAGACAGGGCCTCAATCAGCCCCAGCATTTT	CASKSRQGLNQPQHF
many	TRBD2	TRBV5-1	TRBJ2-3	TGCGCCAGCAGCTTGGGGACTAGCGCGGGAGATACGCAGTATTTT	CASSLGTSAGDTQYF
many	TRBD2	TRBV20-1	TRBJ2-3	TGCAGTGCTAGAGATCAAACTAGCGGCACAGATACGCAGTATTTT	CSARDQTSGTDTQYF
NA	NA	TRBV11-3	TRBJ2-2	TGTGCCAGCAGCTTAGGTGGGACTCCCAGGGGCCGGGGGGAGCTGTTTTTT	CASSLGGTPRGRGELFF
many	NA	TRBV7-2	TRBJ2-5	TGTGCCAGCAGCCGCCTAGCTGGAGATCGTCAAGAGACCCAGTACTTC	CASSRLAGDRQETQYF
many	NA	TRBV7-9	TRBJ1-2	TGTGCCAGCAGCTTAGGGGACGGATCGCCGATTATCTATGGCTACACCTTC	CASSLGDGSPIIYGYTF
NA	TRBD1	TRBV6-2/TRBV6-3	TRBJ1-1	TGTGCCAGCAGTTACGCGGGACAGATGAACACTGAAGCTTTCTTT	CASSYAGQMNTEAFF
many	NA	TRBV28	TRBJ2-3	TGTGCCAGCGACCAGGTCGGAGATACGCAGTATTTT	CASDQVGDTQYF
many	TRBD1	TRBV2	TRBJ2-4	TGTGCCAGCAGCGAGAGGAGGGGGACAGGGGGTTCGGACATTCAGTACTTC	CASSERRGTGGSDIQYF
many	NA	TRBV28	TRBJ1-1	TGTGCCAGCAGTAGACAGGTTGAAGCTTTCTTT	CASSRQVEAFF
many	TRBD2	TRBV29-1	TRBJ2-3	TGCAGCGTCGCAGGCCTACTAGCGGGGGACACAGATACGCAGTATTTT	CSVAGLLAGDTDTQYF
many	TRBD2	TRBV3-1	TRBJ2-4	TGTGCCAGCAGCGAACCGGGGGGGGCGAACATTCAGTACTTC	CASSEPGGANIQYF
many	NA	TRBV12-3/TRBV12-4	TRBJ2-5	TGTGCCAGCAGTTTAGGACTAGGACAAGAGACCCAGTACTTC	CASSLGLGQETQYF
NA	NA	TRBV6-5	TRBJ2-3	TGTGCCAGCAGTTACTCGCCGGGAGAAAGGGATACGCAGTATTTT	CASSYSPGERDTQYF
many	NA	TRBV28	TRBJ2-7	TGTGCCAGCAGTTTACCCCCCGGTGGGGGAGTCTCCTACGAGCAGTACTTC	CASSLPPGGGVSYEQYF
many	NA	TRBV6-5	TRBJ1-1	TGTGCCAGCAGTTACCCGGGGGACACTGAAGCTTTCTTT	CASSYPGDTEAFF
many	TRBD1	TRBV18	TRBJ2-1	TGTGCCAGCTCACCGGGGACAGGGGGGTTCGATGAGCAGTTCTTC	CASSPGTGGFDEQFF
few	TRBD2	TRBV27	TRBJ2-5	TGTGCCAGCAGGGGCGGGGGGCAGGGTGGTATAGAGACCCAGTACTTC	CASRGGGQGGIETQYF